A single sample is the source of the 22 T cell receptor beta chains below, sequenced in a study of PD-L1 blockade in urothelial cancer. Some clones are missing from TCRdb's copy, which holds only in-frame ones; the method was immunoSEQ multiplex PCR. Of about 71,000 clones in the sample, approximately 88% were seen once. Here the sequenced sample was PBMCs, taken around atezolizumab (anti-PD-L1) treatment. Every receptor here comes from a man in his sixties with urothelial cancer.

This clone was recorded only once. The gene calls are TRBV9 and TRBJ2-7; TRBD2 matches at 10 bases. V trimming: 3 bases; J trimming: 2 bases; junction bases outside the gene matches: 5. Germline CDR1 and CDR2: SGDLS and YYNGEE. This CDR3 has 15 amino acids. The CDR3, as DNA: TGTGCCAGCAGCGCGGGACTAGCGACTACCTACGAGCAGTACTTC. The encoded protein is CASSAGLATTYEQYF.

The chain carries TRBV7-9 and TRBJ2-3; the match to TRBD2 covers 13 bases. Losses at the gene ends were 1 base for V and 4 bases for J; bases not matched to a gene: 2. CDR1 and CDR2 (germline): SEHNR, FQNEAQ (reference sequence). This CDR3 contains 16 residues. CDR3 coding DNA: TGTGCCAGCAGCTTAGGGACTAGCGGGAGCCCAGATACGCAGTATTTT. Translated: CASSLGTSGSPDTQYF.

The CDR3 sequence: CASRLIEGVNTEAFF. The CDR3 coding sequence is TGTGCCAGCAGACTCATCGAGGGGGTGAACACTGAAGCTTTCTTT. This chain links TRBV6-6 with TRBJ1-1; TRBD1 might be the D (6 bases). This CDR3 is 15 amino acids long. Germline assignment: CDR1 MNHNY and CDR2 SVGAGI (reference sequence). The V end was cut by 6 bases, the J end by 0 bases, with 14 bases between.

The chain links TRBV10-1 to TRBJ1-1, with TRBD1 matching over 7 bases. V was pared by 0 bases and J by 4 bases, with 2 bases of the junction left unmatched. Germline values: CDR1 WNHNN, CDR2 SYGVQD (reference sequence). The CDR3 totals 14 residues. The CDR3 nucleotides read TGCGCCAGCAGTGAGTCAGGGACAGCCACTGAAGCTTTCTTT. Translated: CASSESGTATEAFF.

V and J are TRBV7-2 and TRBJ1-1; D gene unclear. CDR1 and CDR2 from the germline V gene are SGHTA and FQGNSA. Between the trimmed V and J ends, which lost 1 base and 6 bases, there was a span of 12 bases. CDR3 length: 14 amino acids. CDR3 in DNA: TGTGCCAGCAGCTTAGGTCAGAAATTGGCTGAAGCTTTCTTT. Translation gives CASSLGQKLAEAFF.

The chain uses TRBV27 and TRBJ2-3; maybe TRBD2 (6 bases). V was clipped by 4 bases and J by 3 bases, with 20 bases between them. This CDR3 comprises 17 residues. Looked up from germline, CDR1 is MNHEY and CDR2 is SMNVEV (reference sequence). For the CDR3, the DNA is TGTGCCAGCAGTTCCTGGGACTCCTTTTTGGGGACAGATACGCAGTATTTT. This sequence encodes CASSSWDSFLGTDTQYF.

This chain joins TRBV7-9 and TRBJ2-7; 9 bases align to TRBD2. Germline V gene sequence: CDR1 SEHNR, CDR2 FQNEAQ (reference sequence). The CDR3 spans 14 residues. Trimming took 3 bases from V and 2 from J; bases not matched to a gene: 2. The CDR3: CASSLREGPYEQYF. The CDR3 DNA sequence: TGTGCCAGCAGCTTGCGGGAGGGCCCCTACGAGCAGTACTTC.

The CDR3 loop reads CASRVGGSGRGNEQFF. The CDR3 nucleotides read TGTGCCAGCAGGGTCGGGGGTAGCGGGAGGGGGAATGAGCAGTTCTTC. The chain recombines TRBV5-4 with TRBJ2-1; 11 positions match TRBD2. Germline V gene lookup returns CDR1 SGHNT and CDR2 YYREEE (reference sequence). This CDR3 has 16 amino acids. V dropped 5 bases and J dropped 7; count of bases not matched to a gene: 11.

The genes are TRBV27 and TRBJ1-1, with D possibly being TRBD1 (5 bases). The CDR3 extends over 15 amino acids. Germline V gene lookup returns CDR1 MNHEY and CDR2 SMNVEV (reference sequence). The germline V and J ends were trimmed by 7 bases and 0 bases, with 15 bases remaining between them. CDR3 residues: CASTLRGAMNTEAFF. The DNA of the CDR3 is TGTGCCAGCACCCTACGCGGGGCCATGAACACTGAAGCTTTCTTT.

The genes are TRBV18 and TRBJ1-3; TRBD1 aligns across 9 bases. Per the germline V gene, CDR1 is KGHSH and CDR2 is LQKENI. V lost 5 bases to trimming and J lost 0 bases; unmatched junction nucleotides: 8. The CDR3 runs 17 residues. In DNA form, the CDR3 reads TGTGCCAGCTCATCAACCGGGACAGGGATCTCTGGAAACACCATATATTTT. Amino acids: CASSSTGTGISGNTIYF.

V gene TRBV30 combines with J gene TRBJ1-2, with 11 positions matching TRBD1. This CDR3 comprises 15 residues. CDR1 GTSNPN and CDR2 SVGIG come from the germline V gene (reference sequence). V lost 1 base and J lost 8; bases outside the gene matches: 9. In nucleotides, the CDR3 is TGTGCCTGGAGTGAAGTTATGGGACAGGGGGACGGCTACACCTTC. The encoded protein is CAWSEVMGQGDGYTF. The variable domain in full, with the rest retrieved from reference TRBV30 and TRBJ1-2, is SQTIHQWPATLVQPVGSPLSLECTVEGTSNPNLYWYRQAAGRGLQLLFYSVGIGQISSEVPQNLSASRPQDRQFILSSKKLLLSDSGFYLCAWSEVMGQGDGYTFGSGTRLTVV.

The V gene is TRBV10-3, the J gene TRBJ1-2; D may be TRBD1 (5 bases). Trimming cost V 1 base and J 8 bases, with 14 bases left between them. CDR1 is ENHRY, CDR2 SYGVKD, per germline. This CDR3 has 14 amino acids. The CDR3 loop reads CAISEFPRQTGYTF. CDR3 bases: TGTGCCATCAGTGAGTTCCCTCGACAGACCGGCTACACCTTC.

V is TRBV6-6 and J is TRBJ2-7; the D is unclear. The germline V gene encodes CDR1 MNHNY and CDR2 SVGAGI (reference sequence). The CDR3 extends over 12 amino acids. Trimming stripped 5 bases from V and 1 base from J, with 6 bases between. The CDR3 region is CASSPLSYEQYF. CDR3 coding DNA: TGTGCCAGCAGTCCTCTATCCTACGAGCAGTACTTC.

The chain combines TRBV10-2 with TRBJ1-1, with D unclear. V shed 8 bases and J shed 4 bases, with 17 bases lying between them. There are 14 residues in the CDR3. Germline V lookup: CDR1 WSHSY, CDR2 SAAADI. The CDR3 loop reads CASSLVAASTEAFF. The CDR3, as DNA: TGCGCCAGCTCCCTAGTGGCGGCCAGCACTGAAGCTTTCTTT.

This sequence joins TRBV7-9 and TRBJ1-1, with D possibly matching TRBD1 (5 bases). V was clipped by 1 base and J by 4 bases, with 13 bases between them. From germline, CDR1 is SEHNR and CDR2 FQNEAQ (reference sequence). This CDR3 region has 15 residues. The CDR3 protein is CASSLGVRGSTEAFF. The CDR3 DNA sequence: TGTGCCAGCAGCTTAGGGGTCCGGGGGAGCACTGAAGCTTTCTTT. Using reference TRBV7-9 and TRBJ1-1 for the parts outside the CDR3, the full variable domain is DTGVSQNPRHKITKRGQNVTFRCDPISEHNRLYWYRQTLGQGPEFLTYFQNEAQLEKSRLLSDRFSAERPKGSFSTLEIQRTEQGDSAMYLCASSLGVRGSTEAFFGQGTRLTVV.

The chain uses TRBV5-1 and TRBJ1-3, with D tentatively TRBD1 (5 bases). Germline V gene data show CDR1 as SGHRS and CDR2 as YFSETQ. The CDR3 has 15 residues. The V and J ends lost 7 bases and 0 bases respectively, with 14 bases between them. CDR3 sequence (DNA): TGCGCCAGCGGGGCCGGTCTTGCCTCTGGAAACACCATATATTTT. Translated: CASGAGLASGNTIYF.

In this sample, this clone turned up a few times. The chain links TRBV5-1 to TRBJ2-7, with 9 bases identical to TRBD1. V was clipped by 3 bases and J by 4 bases; unmatched bases: 2. The CDR3 loop spans 13 amino acids. Germline loops: CDR1 SGHRS, CDR2 YFSETQ. CDR3 coding DNA: TGCGCCAGCAGCTCCGGGACAGGGTACGAGCAGTACTTC. It encodes CASSSGTGYEQYF.

This clone was observed a single time. V gene TRBV10-3 combines with J gene TRBJ2-7; a possible D gene is TRBD2 (7 bases). This CDR3 contains 14 residues. V lost 8 bases and J 2 bases, leaving 16 bases between the germline ends. In germline, CDR1 is ENHRY, CDR2 SYGVKD. Written as DNA, the CDR3 is TGTGCCATCCGGGGGCGGGGGTCAACCTACGAGCAGTACTTC. This sequence encodes CAIRGRGSTYEQYF.

The chain links TRBV6-1 to TRBJ2-2; possible D gene TRBD2, 5 bases. Per the germline V gene, CDR1 is MNHNS and CDR2 is SASEGT. V was cut by 9 bases and J by 6 bases, with 11 bases left in between. The CDR3 runs 12 residues. The CDR3 spells CASSPRAGELFF. DNA of the CDR3: TGTGCCAGTTCCCCGCGGGCCGGGGAGCTGTTTTTT.

The chain combines TRBV18 with TRBJ1-4; no clear D gene. The CDR3 has 15 amino acids. V was trimmed by 4 bases and J by 6 bases, leaving 15 bases between them. CDR1 is KGHSH and CDR2 is LQKENI in the germline V gene. CDR3 in DNA: TGTGCCAGCTCACTAGCGGGAGGTGTGGATGAAAAACTGTTTTTT. It encodes CASSLAGGVDEKLFF.

This sequence joins TRBV9 and TRBJ2-1, with 11 nucleotides matching TRBD2. The V gene end was trimmed by 4 bases and the J gene end by 3 bases; junction bases not matched to a gene: 6. The CDR3 totals 16 residues. In germline, CDR1 is SGDLS, CDR2 YYNGEE. The CDR3 sequence is CASSRLTSGSYNEQFF. CDR3 DNA sequence: TGTGCCAGCAGCCGACTTACTAGCGGGAGCTACAATGAGCAGTTCTTC. The full variable domain, in which reference TRBV9 and TRBJ2-1 provide the parts outside the CDR3, is DSGVTQTPKHLITATGQRVTLRCSPRSGDLSVYWYQQSLDQGLQFLIQYYNGEERAKGNILERFSAQQFPDLHSELNLSSLELGDSALYFCASSRLTSGSYNEQFFGPGTRLTVL.

This chain uses TRBV30 with TRBJ2-3; 8 bases match TRBD2. Germline CDR1 and CDR2: GTSNPN and SVGIG (reference sequence). The CDR3 runs 16 residues. The J segment lost 2 bases and the V segment lost 0 bases, leaving 7 bases of the junction unmatched. The CDR3 sequence is CAWSVPRGGLTDTQYF. CDR3 DNA sequence: TGTGCCTGGAGTGTACCCCGGGGGGGCCTCACAGATACGCAGTATTTT.